The 12 T cell receptor beta chains in this list originate from one sample, sequenced in a study of T cell responses to AZD1222 COVID-19 vaccine. Clones were sequenced by immunoSEQ multiplex PCR, and TCRdb holds only the in-frame ones, with some missing. The profile shows about 190,000 clones, roughly 90% of them singletons. The sample was peripheral blood, taken on day 0 of AZD1222 vaccination. Receptors originate from an adult in good health.

This rearrangement joins TRBV28 to TRBJ1-2, with 10 bases aligning to TRBD1. The CDR3 extends over 15 amino acids. CDR1 and CDR2 (germline): MDHEN, SYDVKM. V was clipped by 6 bases and J by 3 bases; unmatched bases: 7. The CDR3 coding sequence is TGTGCCAGCAGGGGACAGGGGCGGCGGGACTATGGCTACACCTTC. Residues: CASRGQGRRDYGYTF.

Only a few counts were recorded for this clone. The rearrangement uses TRBV4-2 and TRBJ1-3; 7 bases align to TRBD1. The junction had 4 bases not matched to a gene; V was cut back by 4 bases and J by 4 bases. The length of the CDR3 is 14 residues. Germline V CDR1 and CDR2: LGHNA, YNFKEQ. This chain's CDR3 is CASSLSGQGNTIYF. The CDR3 DNA sequence: TGTGCCAGCAGCCTATCGGGACAGGGAAACACCATATATTTT.

The chain recombines TRBV19 with TRBJ2-5, with D unresolved. V was pared by 5 bases and J by 3 bases, with 10 bases between. Germline V gene data show CDR1 as LNHDA and CDR2 as SQIVND (reference sequence). The CDR3 contains 13 residues. The CDR3 DNA sequence: TGTGCCAGTAGTGCAGACTTCGAAGAGACCCAGTACTTC. It codes for CASSADFEETQYF.

The chain joins TRBV7-2 to TRBJ2-4, with TRBD2 matching 8 bases. There are 18 residues in the CDR3. CDR1 is SGHTA and CDR2 is FQGNSA in the germline V gene. The ends lost 5 bases at V and 3 bases at J; junction bases unmatched: 15. The CDR3 bases are TGTGCCAGCAGCCCCTCCTCGGGGGGGCGGCGACTCAAAAACATTCAGTACTTC. This gives the protein CASSPSSGGRRLKNIQYF. Full variable domain (missing parts from reference TRBV7-2 and TRBJ2-4): GAGVSQSPSNKVTEKGKDVELRCDPISGHTALYWYRQSLGQGLEFLIYFQGNSAPDKSGLPSDRFSAERTGGSVSTLTIQRTQQEDSAVYLCASSPSSGGRRLKNIQYFGAGTRLSVL.

The CDR3 sequence: CASTRARQDNSPLHF. The CDR3, as DNA: TGTGCCAGCACCAGGGCGAGACAGGATAATTCACCCCTCCACTTT. V usage is TRBV6-6 and J usage is TRBJ1-6, with D perhaps matching TRBD1 (6 bases). The ends were cut back, 7 bases at V and 5 bases at J, with 15 bases in the middle. Germline values: CDR1 MNHNY, CDR2 SVGAGI (reference sequence). This CDR3 region has 15 residues.

The V and J genes are TRBV10-3 and TRBJ1-2; D remains unclear. The germline V gene encodes CDR1 ENHRY and CDR2 SYGVKD. V lost 5 bases and J 1 base, leaving 11 bases between the germline ends. CDR3 size: 14 residues. CDR3 region: CAISHSRSNYGYTF. In DNA form, the CDR3 reads TGTGCCATCAGTCACTCAAGGAGTAACTATGGCTACACCTTC.

The chain combines TRBV2 with TRBJ1-6, with D hard to call. The CDR3 extends over 14 amino acids. CDR1 and CDR2 from the germline V gene are SNHLY and FYNNEI. V shed 6 bases and J shed 6 bases, with 12 bases lying between them. The CDR3 nucleotides read TGTGCCAGCAGGGTAATACAGAGTAATTCACCCCTCCACTTT. It translates to CASRVIQSNSPLHF.

The CDR3 sequence: CASSQGPIEDTEQFF. CDR3 bases: TGCGCCAGCAGCCAAGGGCCGATCGAAGACACTGAGCAGTTCTTC. The rearrangement joins TRBV4-1 to TRBJ2-1; the D is unclear. This CDR3 region has 15 residues. Per the germline V gene, CDR1 is MGHRA and CDR2 is YSYEKL. The V end was cut by 1 base, the J end by 9 bases, with 16 bases between.

The chain is built from TRBV4-1 and TRBJ2-5; 10 positions match TRBD1. The CDR3 covers 14 residues. CDR1 and CDR2 (germline): MGHRA, YSYEKL. Trimming at V came to 4 bases and at J to 2 bases, leaving 1 base not matched to a gene. DNA of the CDR3: TGCGCCAGCAGCCTGGACAGGGGGCAAGAGACCCAGTACTTC. As protein: CASSLDRGQETQYF.

The rearrangement joins TRBV19 to TRBJ2-7; no clear D gene. Trimming stripped 4 bases from V and 0 bases from J, with 10 bases between. Germline loops: CDR1 LNHDA, CDR2 SQIVND (reference sequence). The CDR3 length is 14 residues. The CDR3 DNA reads TGTGCCAGTAGTAGTAGGGCAGCCTCCTACGAGCAGTACTTC. It is translated as CASSSRAASYEQYF.

The V call is TRBV5-1, the J call TRBJ2-3; D may match TRBD1 or TRBD2 (5 bases each). CDR3 length equals 18 residues. CDR1 is SGHRS and CDR2 is YFSETQ in the germline V gene. Trimming pared 0 bases from V and 4 bases from J, leaving 21 bases between. CDR3 residues: CASSLATRGGAVADTQYF. The CDR3 coding sequence is TGCGCCAGCAGCTTGGCCACCCGGGGTGGGGCGGTGGCAGATACGCAGTATTTT.

The rearrangement joins TRBV29-1 to TRBJ2-2; no definite D call. V was shortened by 6 bases and J by 5 bases, with 10 bases between the two germline ends. Per germline, CDR1 SQVTM and CDR2 ANQGSEA. The length of the CDR3 is 12 residues. CDR3 sequence: CSVGLGTGELFF. As DNA, the CDR3 is TGCAGCGTCGGCTTGGGGACCGGGGAGCTGTTTTTT.